The 7 T cell receptor beta chains in this list originate from one sample, sequenced in a study of OX40 agonist ivuxolimab in advanced cancers. Here immunoSEQ multiplex PCR was the method, and the copy in TCRdb shows in-frame clones only, minus some. In the table there are tens of thousands of clones, 84% of which are singletons. The material was CD4+ or CD8+ T cells sorted from blood, obtained in a trial of the OX40 agonist ivuxolimab. The receptors were sampled from an adult with an advanced solid tumor such as melanoma, head and neck, liver or kidney cancer.

The rearrangement joins TRBV4-3 to TRBJ1-2; 8 nucleotides line up with TRBD1. V was pared by 4 bases and J by 4 bases, with 5 bases of the junction left unmatched. There are 14 residues in the CDR3. CDR1 LGHNA and CDR2 YSLEER come from the germline V gene. CDR3: CASSPDRGAYGYTF. The CDR3 region has the DNA TGCGCCAGCAGCCCCGACAGGGGAGCCTATGGCTACACCTTC.

This clone was seen a single time. V is TRBV7-2 and J is TRBJ1-5, with TRBD1 as a possible D gene (6 bases). Germline V gene data show CDR1 as SGHTA and CDR2 as FQGNSA. The CDR3 spans 16 residues. Trimming shortened V by 1 base and J by 1 base, and 11 bases separated the two germline ends. CDR3 region: CASSLDEGGSNQPQHF. In nucleotides, the CDR3 is TGTGCCAGCAGCTTAGATGAGGGGGGGAGCAATCAGCCCCAGCATTTT.

This clone was seen a single time. V gene TRBV9 combines with J gene TRBJ2-7, with D perhaps matching TRBD1 (6 bases). V lost 5 bases and J lost 0, with 12 bases in between. CDR1 is SGDLS and CDR2 is YYNGEE in the germline V gene. The CDR3 runs 14 residues. CDR3 loop: CASSSGTPSYEQYF. The CDR3 DNA is TGTGCCAGCAGTTCCGGGACACCCTCCTACGAGCAGTACTTC.

The chain recombines TRBV9 with TRBJ1-1; D is undetermined. The germline CDR1 and CDR2 sequences are SGDLS and YYNGEE. CDR3 length: 15 residues. Trimming cost V 4 bases and J 0 bases, with 13 bases left between them. Here the CDR3 reads CASSPGPKLNTEAFF. CDR3 DNA sequence: TGTGCCAGCAGCCCCGGACCCAAGCTGAACACTGAAGCTTTCTTT.

The rearrangement uses TRBV5-4 and TRBJ2-3, with D tentatively TRBD1 (7 bases). Germline V gives CDR1 SGHNT, CDR2 YYREEE (reference sequence). Trimming took off 4 bases at V and 1 base at J, with 16 bases between the two ends. The CDR3 totals 16 residues. As DNA, the CDR3 is TGTGCCAGCAGCCAAGAGGGGGCTAGCGGCACAGATACGCAGTATTTT. Protein product: CASSQEGASGTDTQYF.

This clone has just one count. V and J are TRBV6-1 and TRBJ2-7, with TRBD2 identical over 8 bases. Trimming at V came to 6 bases and at J to 5 bases, leaving 9 bases not matched to a gene. CDR1 is MNHNS, CDR2 SASEGT, per germline. CDR3 length: 14 amino acids. The CDR3 protein is CASSETSEWDEQYF. CDR3 sequence (DNA): TGTGCCAGCAGCGAGACTAGCGAGTGGGACGAGCAGTACTTC.

The rearrangement links TRBV9 to TRBJ1-2; D possibly corresponds to TRBD1 (5 bases). V lost 0 bases, J lost 6 bases, and 12 bases lay in between. The CDR3 loop spans 14 amino acids. The V gene's germline CDR1 is SGDLS and CDR2 YYNGEE. The CDR3 nucleotides are TGTGCCAGCAGCGTAGAGGTAGCGACAGATGGCTACACCTTC. Its protein is CASSVEVATDGYTF.